Below, 4 T cell receptor beta chains from the same sample are listed, as sequenced in a study of T cells in Graves' hyperthyroidism and ophthalmopathy. There were TCR beta CDR3 regions amplified from RNA transcripts. Researchers ran a first-round RT-PCR on the TCR CDR3 using the HTBI primer set. TCRdb re-called the multiplex PCR reads through MiXCR, storing one row per CDR3 protein. The sample lists around 100,000 distinct CDR3 sequences; roughly 44% were seen once. The sample taken for sequencing was blood. The source of these receptors is a man aged 35 to 55 with Graves' hyperthyroidism.

The chain combines TRBV15 with TRBJ2-7; D not certain. The CDR3 extends over 13 amino acids. Germline CDR1 reads LNHNV; CDR2 reads YYDKDF (reference sequence). The V gene lost 0 bases and the J gene lost 6 bases, with 9 bases spanning the gap. The CDR3 region has the DNA TGTGCCACCAGCAGAGATCGGAGCTTCGAGCAGTACTTC. It translates to CATSRDRSFEQYF.

In the case of this clonotype: The CDR3 does not end in the conserved phenylalanine or tryptophan, so this is likely a read error. This chain links TRBV10-2 with TRBJ1-1; D remains ambiguous. The CDR3 totals 13 residues. Germline loops: CDR1 WSHSY, CDR2 SAAADI. V was trimmed by 6 bases and J by 8 bases, leaving 16 bases between them. The chain's CDR3 is CASRGGGASEAFY. The DNA of the CDR3 is TGCGCCAGCAGAGGCGGCGGAGCCTCGGAAGCTTTCTAT.

As regards this clonotype: The junction departs from the called germline gene at one end, perhaps through a read error. This chain uses TRBV7-6 with TRBJ2-5; D not resolved. Germline assignment: CDR1 SGHVS and CDR2 FNYEAQ. The CDR3 length is 14 residues. The CDR3 is CASSLDSTWETQYF. The CDR3, as DNA: TGTGCTAGCAGCTTAGATTCTACTTGGGAGACCCAGTACTTC.

This clonotype was counted at least ten times. This rearrangement joins TRBV12-3 or TRBV12-4 to TRBJ2-1, with 14 nucleotides matching TRBD2. V was pared by 6 bases and J by 9 bases, with 7 bases of the junction left unmatched. The CDR3 has 15 amino acids. The CDR3 reads CASSQGLAGETEQFF. The CDR3 DNA reads as TGTGCCAGCAGCCAGGGACTAGCGGGGGAAACTGAGCAGTTCTTC.